The 32 T cell receptor beta chains below come from one sample, sequenced in a study of T-cell memory formation after mild COVID-19 (dated by TCRdb to 2020 to 2023). Libraries were made using 5' RACE. Sequencing took place on an Illumina NovaSeq 6000. The raw public data were reprocessed by TCRdb itself: fastp quality trimming at Q25, MiXCR clonotype calling, in-frame beta chains only. Rows matching on CDR3 protein sequence are summarized as one entry with the most common DNA and genes. For this sample the table gives about 160,000 distinct CDR3 sequences, of which about 28% were detected only once. The biggest ten clones account for around 12% of the sample. Sample: PBMCs or a T cell subset sorted from them (not recorded which). The source is an adult woman who had mild COVID-19 (a few samples of this study predate the infection). The sample titles of this study are shuffled in the database, so cell type and time point are left out; the donor was told from shared clones.

This clonotype was seen more than once but under ten times. This rearrangement joins TRBV5-1 to TRBJ1-1; D unclear. The CDR3 covers 13 residues. With 1 base removed from V and 3 bases from J, the gap between germline ends came to 7 bases. Per the germline V gene, CDR1 is SGHRS and CDR2 is YFSETQ. The CDR3 nucleotides read TGCGCCAGCAGCTTGATCGGTGACACTGAAGCTTTCTTT. This sequence encodes CASSLIGDTEAFF.

This sequence joins TRBV6-5 and TRBJ2-7; D is possibly TRBD1 (6 bases). Per germline, CDR1 MNHEY and CDR2 SVGAGI. This CDR3 region has 16 residues. V lost 0 bases and J 2 bases, leaving 14 bases between the germline ends. The CDR3 DNA is TGTGCCAGCAGTTACTCCTCAGGGGACGGGGCCTACGAGCAGTACTTC. Translation: CASSYSSGDGAYEQYF.

This clonotype was recorded many times. The chain recombines TRBV7-2 with TRBJ2-7, with 10 bases identical to TRBD2. This CDR3 comprises 14 residues. Trimming took 3 bases from V and 4 from J; bases not matched to a gene: 3. Looked up from germline, CDR1 is SGHTA and CDR2 is FQGNSA. For the CDR3, the DNA is TGTGCCAGCAGCTTCTGGACTAGCGGATACGAGCAGTACTTC. Its protein product is CASSFWTSGYEQYF.

The chain's CDR3 is CASSLGYGNGNTIYF. In nucleotides, the CDR3 is TGCGCCAGCAGCTTAGGGTATGGAAATGGAAACACCATATATTTT. The rearrangement joins TRBV5-1 to TRBJ1-3; unclear D gene. The CDR3 extends over 15 amino acids. Per germline, CDR1 SGHRS and CDR2 YFSETQ. Trimming took off 2 bases at V and 3 bases at J, with 12 bases between the two ends.

The table lists this clonotype with a count of one. The rearrangement joins TRBV15 to TRBJ2-7, with D perhaps TRBD1 (6 bases). Germline CDR1 LNHNV, CDR2 YYDKDF (reference sequence). This CDR3 region has 16 residues. V lost 0 bases, J lost 2 bases, and 14 bases lay in between. The CDR3 loop reads CATSRDLVGATYEQYF. CDR3 in DNA: TGTGCCACCAGCAGAGATCTCGTGGGGGCGACCTACGAGCAGTACTTC.

The chain has TRBV7-8 and TRBJ1-2, with TRBD1 identical over 7 bases. Per the germline V gene, CDR1 is SGHVS and CDR2 is FQNEAQ. The CDR3 is 16 residues long. The V segment lost 0 bases and the J segment 4 bases; nucleotides outside the gene matches: 8. CDR3 loop: CASSLASGGQTYGYTF. The CDR3 DNA is TGTGCCAGCAGCTTAGCGAGTGGGGGACAGACCTATGGCTACACCTTC.

The chain couples TRBV6-1 to TRBJ1-2, with 12 bases that match TRBD1. The CDR3 contains 15 residues. V lost 5 bases, J lost 6 bases, and 7 bases stayed unmatched. Per germline, CDR1 MNHNS and CDR2 SASEGT. The CDR3 region has the DNA TGTGCCAGCAGTCCGCGGGACAGGGGGCTTGATGGCTACACCTTC. This codes for CASSPRDRGLDGYTF.

This clonotype has a handful of counts. The gene calls are TRBV14 and TRBJ2-1, with 14 bases that match TRBD2. This CDR3 comprises 17 residues. Germline lookup yields CDR1 SGHDN and CDR2 FVKESK. Germline trimming cut 2 bases from V and 8 bases from J; bases unmatched to any gene: 8. The CDR3 is CASSQPGLAGVGHEQFF. Written as DNA, the CDR3 is TGTGCCAGCAGCCAACCGGGACTAGCGGGAGTAGGGCATGAGCAGTTCTTC.

The genes are TRBV6-6 and TRBJ1-1; maybe TRBD1 (6 bases). Germline loops: CDR1 MNHNY, CDR2 SVGAGI (reference sequence). Trimming stripped 3 bases from V and 1 base from J, with 9 bases between. There are 14 residues in the CDR3. CDR3 DNA: TGTGCCAGCAGTTATGGGGGCTCGAACACTGAAGCTTTCTTT. Its protein is CASSYGGSNTEAFF.

The chain is built from TRBV20-1 and TRBJ1-2, with 8 bases aligning to TRBD1. J lost 8 bases, V lost 2 bases, and 10 bases had no gene match. CDR1 DFQATT and CDR2 SNEGSKA come from the germline V gene (reference sequence). CDR3 length equals 14 residues. CDR3 nucleotide sequence: TGCAGTGCTAGAATAGGCAGGGGGCCGTCGGGCTACACCTTC. Its protein is CSARIGRGPSGYTF.

The V gene is TRBV21-1, the J gene TRBJ2-7; TRBD1 is taken as the D call from the table, unchecked against the DNA. TRBV21-1 is a recognized pseudogene. The CDR3 is 14 residues long. The CDR3, as DNA: TGTGCCAGCAGCAACCGGACTGGGGACTACGAGCAGTACTTC. Residues: CASSNRTGDYEQYF.

The chain joins TRBV29-1 to TRBJ2-1, with 10 bases matching TRBD1. Germline V CDR1 and CDR2: SQVTM, ANQGSEA. CDR3 size: 14 residues. V was clipped by 7 bases and J by 8 bases; unmatched bases: 11. In nucleotides, the CDR3 is TGCAGCGCCCGGGACAGGGGTTGGTTGGATGAGCAGTTCTTC. It translates to CSARDRGWLDEQFF.

The chain links TRBV20-1 to TRBJ2-1; 9 bases align to TRBD1. The V gene end was trimmed by 3 bases and the J gene end by 9 bases; junction bases not matched to a gene: 12. The CDR3 is 15 amino acids. The germline V gene has CDR1 DFQATT and CDR2 SNEGSKA (reference sequence). The CDR3 protein is CSARVAGTGSSEQFF. CDR3 nucleotides: TGCAGTGCTAGGGTAGCCGGGACAGGGTCCAGTGAGCAGTTCTTC.

Only a few counts were recorded for this clonotype. The chain recombines TRBV7-3 with TRBJ2-3; 11 bases line up with TRBD2. The CDR3 has 16 residues. CDR1 is SGHTA and CDR2 is FQGTGA in the germline V gene. Trimming took 2 bases from V and 2 from J; bases not matched to a gene: 3. The CDR3 protein is CASSLRLAGLTDTQYF. CDR3 nucleotide sequence: TGTGCCAGCAGCTTACGACTAGCGGGACTCACAGATACGCAGTATTTT.

This clonotype occurred a few times. This sequence joins TRBV7-9 and TRBJ2-5; unclear D gene. This CDR3 contains 15 residues. With 1 base removed from V and 2 bases from J, the gap between germline ends came to 11 bases. CDR1 and CDR2 (germline): SEHNR, FQNEAQ (reference sequence). DNA for the CDR3: TGTGCCAGCAGCTTAGTCCCAGCGCTACAAGAGACCCAGTACTTC. Amino acid sequence: CASSLVPALQETQYF.

This clonotype has only a few counts. This sequence joins TRBV19 and TRBJ2-2, with 7 bases that match TRBD1. CDR3 length: 14 amino acids. V shed 11 bases and J 4 bases; nucleotides not matched to a gene: 10. The germline V gene encodes CDR1 LNHDA and CDR2 SQIVND (reference sequence). This CDR3 reads CAGHRGTGTGELFF. CDR3 coding DNA: TGTGCCGGCCACAGGGGAACGGGCACCGGGGAGCTGTTTTTT.

Ten or more counts support this clonotype. CDR3 in amino acids: CASSRDDRVLTF. The CDR3 DNA follows: TGTGCCAGCAGTCGAGATGACCGAGTACTAACCTTC. The rearrangement uses TRBV7-8 and TRBJ1-2; D unresolved. The germline V gene has CDR1 SGHVS and CDR2 FQNEAQ. Trimming removed 6 bases at V and 14 bases at J, with 19 bases between. This CDR3 is 12 amino acids long.

The chain carries TRBV9 and TRBJ2-1; TRBD2 matches 12 bases. With 4 bases clipped from V and 4 bases from J, the junction kept 3 bases outside the gene matches. Germline values: CDR1 SGDLS, CDR2 YYNGEE. The CDR3 covers 15 residues. CDR3 sequence reads: CASSHGLAGYNEQFF. In DNA form, the CDR3 reads TGTGCCAGCAGCCACGGACTAGCGGGATACAATGAGCAGTTCTTC.

The J gene is TRBJ1-4, the V gene TRBV6-2 or TRBV6-3; D unresolved. CDR3 length: 16 amino acids. Trimming cost V 5 bases and J 3 bases, with 16 bases left between them. The germline CDR1 and CDR2 sequences are MNHEY and SVGEGT. CDR3 nucleotide sequence: TGTGCCAGCAGTCCCGCCTTGATCGGTTCTAATGAAAAACTGTTTTTT. It yields the protein CASSPALIGSNEKLFF.

The J gene is TRBJ2-3, the V gene TRBV5-1; D possibly corresponds to TRBD2 (6 bases). The V end lost 4 bases, the J end lost 2 bases, and 11 bases lay between the germline ends. CDR1 SGHRS and CDR2 YFSETQ come from the germline V gene. The CDR3 covers 14 residues. In nucleotides, the CDR3 is TGCGCCAGCAGCCTGACTAGACCCACAGATACGCAGTATTTT. Translating gives CASSLTRPTDTQYF.

The chain employs TRBV20-1 and TRBJ2-3; D perhaps matches TRBD2 (5 bases). CDR1 and CDR2 (germline): DFQATT, SNEGSKA (reference sequence). Trimming took 3 bases from V and 2 from J, leaving 18 bases between them. This CDR3 spans 16 amino acids. CDR3 bases: TGCAGTGCTAGCCTCTATAGCGTTTCGGCCACAGATACGCAGTATTTT. Its protein is CSASLYSVSATDTQYF.

This clonotype was recorded a few times. The CDR3 bases are TGTGCCAGCAGTATCCCGGGGGGCGCTTACAATGAGCAGTTCTTC. It is translated as CASSIPGGAYNEQFF. This chain uses TRBV5-6 with TRBJ2-1; perhaps TRBD2 as D (7 bases). V was cut by 5 bases and J by 4 bases, with 16 bases left in between. The CDR3 contains 15 residues. Germline V gives CDR1 SGHDT, CDR2 YYEEEE.

V is TRBV12-3 or TRBV12-4 and J is TRBJ1-1; D gene uncertain. V lost 5 bases and J lost 0, with 7 bases in between. The CDR3 is 13 amino acids. CDR3 region: CASSLQLNTEAFF. CDR3 nucleotides: TGTGCCAGCAGTCTCCAGTTGAACACTGAAGCTTTCTTT.

This chain connects TRBV29-1 to TRBJ2-2, with D possibly matching TRBD2 (6 bases). CDR1 SQVTM and CDR2 ANQGSEA come from the germline V gene. This CDR3 contains 16 residues. V was cut by 1 base and J by 4 bases, with 16 bases left in between. CDR3 coding DNA: TGCAGCGTTGAAGGCTTAGCGGAGTGGTCCACCGGGGAGCTGTTTTTT. Translation: CSVEGLAEWSTGELFF.

This chain links TRBV6-5 with TRBJ2-5, with TRBD2 matching over 10 bases. Germline trimming cut 0 bases from V and 4 bases from J; bases unmatched to any gene: 8. Germline CDR1 reads MNHEY; CDR2 reads SVGAGI. The CDR3 consists of 17 residues. CDR3 region: CASSYSRAASGGETQYF. The CDR3 nucleotides read TGTGCCAGCAGTTACTCGAGAGCGGCTAGCGGGGGAGAGACCCAGTACTTC.

This clonotype was detected a few times. This chain joins TRBV7-3 and TRBJ2-3; D uncertain. The CDR3 sequence is 14 residues long. V was cut by 1 base and J by 0 bases, with 5 bases left in between. Germline V gene data show CDR1 as SGHTA and CDR2 as FQGTGA. CDR3 sequence (DNA): TGTGCCAGCAGCTTAAAAGGGAGCACAGATACGCAGTATTTT. The encoded protein is CASSLKGSTDTQYF.

The CDR3 protein is CASSLTANTGELFF. CDR3 in DNA: TGTGCCAGCAGTCTGACAGCGAACACCGGGGAGCTGTTTTTT. The V and J genes are TRBV6-6 and TRBJ2-2; D may be TRBD1 (5 bases). The CDR3 covers 14 residues. Germline V lookup: CDR1 MNHNY, CDR2 SVGAGI (reference sequence). The V end was cut by 5 bases, the J end by 0 bases, with 7 bases between.

V gene TRBV7-2 combines with J gene TRBJ2-7; TRBD2 is a possible D gene (5 bases). V lost 3 bases and J 0 bases, leaving 15 bases between the germline ends. CDR1 is SGHTA, CDR2 FQGNSA, per germline. This CDR3 has 16 residues. The CDR3 DNA reads TGTGCCAGCAGCTTCGGGAATCCTCAAGTCTCCTACGAGCAGTACTTC. Translated, it gives CASSFGNPQVSYEQYF.

The chain employs TRBV7-2 and TRBJ1-2, with D unclear. V gave up 2 bases and J gave up 4 bases, with 8 bases separating them. The CDR3 is 13 amino acids. Germline-derived CDR1 and CDR2 are SGHTA and FQGNSA. The CDR3 nucleotides read TGTGCCAGCAGCTTACAACCTCCCTATGGCTACACCTTC. This encodes CASSLQPPYGYTF.

J is TRBJ2-7 and V is TRBV20-1; 8 nucleotides line up with TRBD2. Germline V lookup: CDR1 DFQATT, CDR2 SNEGSKA (reference sequence). V shed 6 bases and J 5 bases; nucleotides not matched to a gene: 6. The CDR3 extends over 12 amino acids. CDR3 region: CSAAGLGNEQYF. The CDR3 nucleotides read TGCAGTGCCGCGGGACTAGGGAACGAGCAGTACTTC.

The V and J genes are TRBV3-1 and TRBJ1-1; the D gene is possibly TRBD1 (5 bases). The CDR3 consists of 13 residues. V lost 6 bases to trimming and J lost 5 bases, with 13 bases between them. The V gene's germline CDR1 is LGHDT and CDR2 YNNKEL (reference sequence). CDR3 region: CASRNGGGTEAFF. CDR3 nucleotide sequence: TGTGCCAGCAGGAACGGGGGTGGAACTGAAGCTTTCTTT.

Only a few counts were recorded for this clonotype. This CDR3 is CSVWDSSYEQYF. The CDR3 nucleotides are TGCAGCGTCTGGGACAGCTCCTACGAGCAGTACTTC. V and J are TRBV29-1 and TRBJ2-7, with 7 bases aligning to TRBD1. Germline V CDR1 and CDR2: SQVTM, ANQGSEA. V dropped 6 bases and J dropped 0; count of bases not matched to a gene: 2. The CDR3 loop spans 12 amino acids.